This TCR beta chain was captured in a study of blood T cell repertoires in COVID-19. Study-wide context: Acute and convalescent COVID-19 specimens originated in the United States, Italy and Spain. T cells, B-cell-depleted T cells, or PBMCs provided the cDNA or gDNA that served as material.

Data came from immunoSEQ multiplex PCR; TCRdb stores just in-frame clones and leaves some out. The sample includes around 280,000 clones, around 88% of them seen just once. There are 14 residues in the CDR3. The V and J ends lost 3 bases and 5 bases, in that order; junction bases with no gene match: 7. The germline V gene has CDR1 DFQATT and CDR2 SNEGSKA (reference sequence). The study recruited people aged 18 to 89 years across approximately 23 US areas. Allocation to cohorts depended on clinical history reported by the participants. The receptor was derived from a woman between 40 and 50 years old who had recovered from COVID-19. J is TRBJ2-1 and V is TRBV20-1; 7 positions agree with TRBD2. The sample was PBMCs or T cells enriched from blood (not recorded which). The CDR3 spells CSASLGGPHNEQFF. The CDR3 nucleotides are TGCAGTGCTAGTTTGGGAGGGCCGCACAATGAGCAGTTCTTC.